This TCR beta chain stems from a study of T cells in Graves' hyperthyroidism and ophthalmopathy. Each diagnosis was grounded in clinical symptoms, serum thyroxine and TRAb, thyroid ultrasound, and orbital computed tomography. PBMCs were collected from a roughly 10 ml volume of fresh peripheral blood. The CDR3 is made up of 19 amino acids. CDR1 and CDR2 from the germline V gene are KGHDR and SFDVKD. The ends lost 3 bases at V and 0 bases at J; junction bases unmatched: 12. TCR beta CDR3 regions were amplified from RNA transcripts. HTBI primers were employed in a first-round RT-PCR of the TCR CDR3. TCRdb analysed the multiplex PCR reads with MiXCR anew, one entry per CDR3 protein. The sample has around 300,000 distinct CDR3 sequences; about 13% are singletons. This clonotype showed up just a few times. Its antigen is not identified. Study-wide findings and caveats: In blood, most of the thyroid clonotypes expanded above 0.001 were also present. Using 13 V-J features, a model discriminated ophthalmopathy from stable hyperthyroidism.

The rearrangement uses TRBV24-1 and TRBJ2-5; 10 bases map to TRBD1. The TCR originated in a woman in her thirties or forties with Graves' hyperthyroidism. Sample: blood. CDR3 protein: CATSDPSGQGPGDQETQYF. The CDR3 DNA follows: TGTGCCACCAGTGATCCCTCGGGACAGGGGCCCGGGGACCAAGAGACCCAGTACTTC.